Listed below are T cell receptor beta chains from one sample, sequenced in a study of T cells in localized non-small cell lung cancer. Here immunoSEQ multiplex PCR was the method, and the copy in TCRdb shows in-frame clones only, minus some. The sample lists 72,000 or so clones; just under 85% were seen once. Specimen: peripheral blood, collected before any cancer treatment. The receptors derive from a female donor older than 55 with stage I lung adenocarcinoma. Each CDR3 is given with its conserved first and last residue. A D gene is named only where the DNA matches it firmly. Not every row has a clone size; where given, it reads once, few, many or a size class.

>TRBD2|TRBV18|-|TRBJ2-1
TGTGCCAGCTCACTTATAGCGGGGGACAATGAGCAGTTCTTC
CASSLIAGDNEQFF
>TRBD2|TRBV7-3|-|TRBJ2-1
TGTGCCAGCAGCTCACTAGCGGGGGGGCTGTATGAGCAGTTCTTC
CASSSLAGGLYEQFF
>-|TRBV27|-|TRBJ2-3
TGTGCCAGCAGTTTATCGGAGGGGGTAGATACGCAGTATTTT
CASSLSEGVDTQYF
>-|TRBV7-9|-|TRBJ1-3
TGTGCCAGCAGCCTAACGGGGGGGGTTGGAAACACCATATATTTT
CASSLTGGVGNTIYF
>-|TRBV27|-|TRBJ1-1
TGTGCCAGCAGTTCCACCCGGCTGATAAGAGCTTTCTTT
CASSSTRLIRAFF
>-|TRBV11-2|-|TRBJ1-4
TGTGCCAGCAGCTACCAGGGAGGAAAGGAAAAACTGTTTTTT
CASSYQGGKEKLFF
>TRBD1|TRBV29-1|once|TRBJ1-2
TGCAGCGTTGTATTAGTCGGGACAGGGAACTATGGCTACACCTTC
CSVVLVGTGNYGYTF
>-|TRBV11-2|-|TRBJ1-1
TGTGCCAGCAGCCTCACAGGGAACACTGAAGCTTTCTTT
CASSLTGNTEAFF
>TRBD2|TRBV7-6|-|TRBJ2-3
TGTGCCAGCAGCCCCAGACTAGCGGGATTCACAGATACGCAGTATTTT
CASSPRLAGFTDTQYF
>TRBD2|TRBV30|-|TRBJ2-1
TGTGCCTGGAGTAGCGGGAGGGCAAGTGAGCAGTTCTTC
CAWSSGRASEQFF
>TRBD1|TRBV13|-|TRBJ1-3
TGTGCCAGCAGCCGTTCGACCGGGACAGAGGATCGGTCTGGAAACACCATATATTTT
CASSRSTGTEDRSGNTIYF
>-|TRBV5-1|-|TRBJ1-1
TGCGCCAGCAGCTTGGCCCTGAACACTGAAGCTTTCTTT
CASSLALNTEAFF
>-|TRBV5-1|-|TRBJ1-2
TGCGCCAGCAGCTTGGGTTACCAAGGAAACTATGGCTACACCTTC
CASSLGYQGNYGYTF
>-|TRBV20-1|-|TRBJ1-6
TGCAACACGGGGGGGTATTCACCCCTCCACTTT
CNTGGYSPLHF
>-|TRBV6-1|-|TRBJ1-5
TGTGCCAGCAGTGATCGGAAGGGAGGGGCTTTGTGGAGCAATCAGCCCCAGCATTTT
CASSDRKGGALWSNQPQHF
>-|TRBV18|-|TRBJ1-1
TGTGCCAGCTCACCAGGGGGGCAGGGACGGATGAACACTGAAGCTTTCTTT
CASSPGGQGRMNTEAFF
>TRBD1|TRBV7-6|-|TRBJ1-4
TGTGCCAGCAGCCGACAGGGCCCTAATGAAAAACTGTTTTTT
CASSRQGPNEKLFF
>TRBD2|TRBV5-1|-|TRBJ2-3
TGCGCCAGCAGCTTGGGTGTGGCGGGAGATCGCACAGATACGCAGTATTTT
CASSLGVAGDRTDTQYF
>-|TRBV11-3|-|TRBJ1-1
TGTGCCAGCAGCCCGTCGCAATTAAACACTGAAGCTTTCTTT
CASSPSQLNTEAFF
>-|TRBV2|-|TRBJ2-6
TGTGCCAGCAGTGAAGCAGGTCTCGGGGCCAACGTCCTGACTTTC
CASSEAGLGANVLTF
>-|TRBV7-9|-|TRBJ1-3
TGTGCCAGCACCACGCTGGGAGGGGCCTTTGGAAACACCATATATTTT
CASTTLGGAFGNTIYF
>-|TRBV18|-|TRBJ2-1
TGTGCCAGCTCACCACAGGACCTACCCCCCCCGTTCTTC
CASSPQDLPPPFF
>-|TRBV7-3|-|TRBJ1-3
TGTGCCAGCAGCAGAAACCCAGGGGCCCTGAACTCTGGAAACACCATATATTTT
CASSRNPGALNSGNTIYF
>-|TRBV2|-|TRBJ2-3
TGTGCCAGCAGTGCCCGGACGGATACGCAGTATTTT
CASSARTDTQYF
>-|TRBV9|once|TRBJ2-2
TGTGCCAGCAGCGAGGGATGGGGACGGAACACCGGGGAGCTGTTTTTT
CASSEGWGRNTGELFF
>TRBD1|TRBV19|few|TRBJ1-3
TGTGCCAGTAGTATAGATCAGACAGGGGTCTCTGGAAACACCATATATTTT
CASSIDQTGVSGNTIYF
>TRBD1|TRBV19|-|TRBJ1-5
TGTGCCAGTAGTATAGGGACAGGGCTCAATCAGCCCCAGCATTTT
CASSIGTGLNQPQHF
>TRBD2|TRBV29-1|-|TRBJ2-5
TGCAGCGTGGCGCCCAGCGGGGGCAGCGAGACCCAGTACTTC
CSVAPSGGSETQYF
>-|TRBV7-3|few|TRBJ2-2
TGTGCCAGCAGCCCCACGGCCCGGAACACCGGGGAGCTGTTTTTT
CASSPTARNTGELFF
>-|TRBV5-6|-|TRBJ2-7
TGTGCCAGCAGCTTTTTAGAAGAGAAAGGCTCCTACGAGCAGTACTTC
CASSFLEEKGSYEQYF
>TRBD2|TRBV7-9|-|TRBJ2-7
TGTGCCAGCAGCCGCGGTGCTAGCGGGGGGGCTGCCTACGAGCAGTACTTC
CASSRGASGGAAYEQYF
>-|TRBV29-1|once|TRBJ2-2
TGCAGCGTCGACACCCTAGTCGCCGGGGAGCTGTTTTTT
CSVDTLVAGELFF
>-|TRBV7-3|-|TRBJ2-4
TGTGCCAGCAGCGTTGACTACCTTCTAGCCAAAAACATTCAGTACTTC
CASSVDYLLAKNIQYF
>-|TRBV18|-|TRBJ1-2
TGTGCCAGCTCGCCGACCGGGACCGCGAGACTAATGGACTATGGCTACACCTTC
CASSPTGTARLMDYGYTF
>TRBD1|TRBV27|-|TRBJ2-5
TGTGCCAGCAGTTTATTCTGGTACAGGGGCGTAGATAAGGGAGAGACCCAGTACTTC
CASSLFWYRGVDKGETQYF
>-|TRBV11-2|few|TRBJ2-7
TGTGCCAGCAGCTTGGACGGGGAGCTTAGGATCTACGAGCAGTACTTC
CASSLDGELRIYEQYF
>-|TRBV25-1|few|TRBJ1-3
TGTGCCAGCAGTGAATATGGGCGCAACTCTGGAAACACCATATATTTT
CASSEYGRNSGNTIYF